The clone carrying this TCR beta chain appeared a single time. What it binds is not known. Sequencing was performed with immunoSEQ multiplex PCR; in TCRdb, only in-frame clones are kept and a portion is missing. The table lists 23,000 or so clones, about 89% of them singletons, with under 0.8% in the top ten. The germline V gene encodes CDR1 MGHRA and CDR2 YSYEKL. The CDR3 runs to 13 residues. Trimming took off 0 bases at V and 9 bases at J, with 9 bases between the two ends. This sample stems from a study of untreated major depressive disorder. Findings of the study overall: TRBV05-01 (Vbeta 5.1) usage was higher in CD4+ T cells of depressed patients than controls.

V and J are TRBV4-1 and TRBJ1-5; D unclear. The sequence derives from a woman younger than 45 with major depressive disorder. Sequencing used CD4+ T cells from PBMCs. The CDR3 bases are TGCGCCAGCAGCCAAGATCGTTTCAGGCCCCAGCATTTT. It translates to CASSQDRFRPQHF.